The 26 T cell receptor beta chains below all came from one sample that was sequenced in a study of blood T cell repertoires in COVID-19. Here immunoSEQ multiplex PCR was the method, and the copy in TCRdb shows in-frame clones only, minus some. The sample shows 250,000 to 300,000 clones, approximately 90% of them seen only once. Sequencing was performed on peripheral blood. The receptors here all came from a woman aged 35 to 49 who had recovered from COVID-19.

Only one count was recorded for this clone. The chain joins TRBV6-6 to TRBJ1-5, with 12 bases fitting TRBD1. Germline V gene lookup returns CDR1 MNHNY and CDR2 SVGAGI (reference sequence). This CDR3 comprises 17 residues. J was trimmed by 2 bases and V by 6 bases; bases with no gene match: 8. The DNA of the CDR3 is TGTGCCAGCAGCCGAGCCGGGACAGGGGGCGGCAATCAGCCCCAGCATTTT. Protein: CASSRAGTGGGNQPQHF.

The chain recombines TRBV18 with TRBJ1-2; no clear D gene. The CDR3 runs to 13 residues. Trimming removed 2 bases at V and 14 bases at J, with 18 bases between. The germline V gene encodes CDR1 KGHSH and CDR2 LQKENI. The CDR3 DNA is TGTGCCAGCTCACCAGCGGGCCGACTCTCTGGAACCTTC. Translated, it gives CASSPAGRLSGTF. The full variable domain, its missing parts supplied by reference TRBV18 and TRBJ1-2, is NAGVMQNPRHLVRRRGQEARLRCSPMKGHSHVYWYRQLPEEGLKFMVYLQKENIIDESGMPKERFSAEFPKEGPSILRIQQVVRGDSAAYFCASSPAGRLSGTFGSGTRLTVV.

The chain links TRBV6-5 to TRBJ1-3; possibly TRBD1 for D (5 bases). Germline assignment: CDR1 MNHEY and CDR2 SVGAGI. The CDR3 length is 15 residues. V lost 6 bases to trimming and J lost 4 bases, with 16 bases between them. The CDR3 reads CASRDASRGGNTIYF. The CDR3 region has the DNA TGTGCCAGCAGGGACGCCTCTCGGGGGGGAAACACCATATATTTT.

The chain carries TRBV2 and TRBJ1-3; 8 bases are a match to TRBD1. J gave up 8 bases and V 6 bases, and 3 bases lay outside the gene matches. There are 12 residues in the CDR3. The germline CDR1 and CDR2 sequences are SNHLY and FYNNEI. The CDR3 nucleotides are TGTGCCAGCAGCCCGACAGGGGACACCATATATTTT. It is translated as CASSPTGDTIYF. The whole variable domain, filled in from reference TRBV2 and TRBJ1-3, reads EPEVTQTPSHQVTQMGQEVILRCVPISNHLYFYWYRQILGQKVEFLVSFYNNEISEKSEIFDDQFSVERPDGSNFTLKIRSTKLEDSAMYFCASSPTGDTIYFGEGSWLTVV.

The chain joins TRBV5-4 to TRBJ2-1, with 9 bases aligning to TRBD2. The CDR3 covers 15 residues. Trimming cost V 4 bases and J 7 bases; bases outside gene matches: 9. From germline, CDR1 is SGHNT and CDR2 YYREEE (reference sequence). The CDR3, as DNA: TGTGCCAGCAGCCGGACTAGCGTCAGTGGGAATGAGCAGTTCTTC. This sequence encodes CASSRTSVSGNEQFF.

The chain couples TRBV9 to TRBJ1-4; 9 bases are a match to TRBD1. J gave up 6 bases and V 4 bases, and 4 bases lay outside the gene matches. Per germline, CDR1 SGDLS and CDR2 YYNGEE. The CDR3 has 14 residues. Here the CDR3 reads CASSPGQGDEKLFF. The CDR3 region has the DNA TGTGCCAGCAGCCCGGGACAGGGTGATGAAAAACTGTTTTTT.

The chain has TRBV24-1 and TRBJ2-7; 12 nucleotides line up with TRBD2. The CDR3 has 15 amino acids. With V trimmed by 4 bases and J by 2 bases, 2 bases remained unmatched. Germline values: CDR1 KGHDR, CDR2 SFDVKD. This CDR3 is CATSDRLAGAYEQYF. The DNA of the CDR3 is TGTGCCACCAGTGACCGACTAGCGGGAGCCTACGAGCAGTACTTC.

This chain uses TRBV6-5 with TRBJ2-3, with 7 bases matching TRBD2. CDR1 MNHEY and CDR2 SVGAGI come from the germline V gene. V was clipped by 7 bases and J by 5 bases; unmatched bases: 6. This CDR3 has 13 amino acids. CDR3 amino acids: CASTRGREDTQYF. Written as DNA, the CDR3 is TGTGCCAGCACCCGGGGGAGGGAAGATACGCAGTATTTT.

The V gene is TRBV6-5, the J gene TRBJ1-3, with D hard to call. This CDR3 contains 15 residues. V was shortened by 7 bases and J by 2 bases, with 15 bases between the two germline ends. CDR1 is MNHEY, CDR2 SVGAGI, per germline. The CDR3 DNA reads as TGTGCCAGCACCCCAGCCCGGGGTGCTGGAAACACCATATATTTT. Encoded protein: CASTPARGAGNTIYF.

CDR3 DNA: TGTGCCTGGACCCTTGGGGGGAACACAGATACGCAGTATTTT. Its protein is CAWTLGGNTDTQYF. This chain links TRBV30 with TRBJ2-3, with D perhaps TRBD2 (6 bases). Germline V gene data show CDR1 as GTSNPN and CDR2 as SVGIG (reference sequence). The V end was cut by 4 bases, the J end by 2 bases, with 13 bases between. This CDR3 comprises 14 residues.

This rearrangement joins TRBV27 to TRBJ1-1; a weak D match, TRBD1 (5 bases). Germline CDR1 reads MNHEY; CDR2 reads SMNVEV (reference sequence). This CDR3 spans 12 amino acids. Trimming removed 8 bases from V and 4 bases from J, with 11 bases in between. The CDR3 sequence is CASAFRGTEAFF. The CDR3 DNA reads as TGTGCCAGCGCCTTTAGGGGCACTGAAGCTTTCTTT.

The chain has TRBV7-2 and TRBJ2-2; 9 bases map to TRBD1. Germline V CDR1 and CDR2: SGHTA, FQGNSA. This CDR3 contains 16 residues. The V and J ends lost 2 bases and 5 bases, in that order; junction bases with no gene match: 6. The CDR3 nucleotides are TGTGCCAGCAGCTTAACAGGGACAGGGAGAACCGGGGAGCTGTTTTTT. Translated, it gives CASSLTGTGRTGELFF.

The chain combines TRBV5-6 with TRBJ2-3, with TRBD2 identical over 14 bases. Germline V CDR1 and CDR2: SGHDT, YYEEEE. CDR3 length equals 15 residues. After removal of 4 bases from V and 6 bases from J, the junction contained 4 bases not matched to a gene. This CDR3 reads CASSVGTSGSDTQYF. The CDR3 region has the DNA TGTGCCAGCAGCGTAGGGACTAGCGGGAGTGATACGCAGTATTTT.

As DNA, the CDR3 is TGTGCCAGCAGCCGCATCGGGCTAGCGGGGAGCACAGATACGCAGTATTTT. Its translation: CASSRIGLAGSTDTQYF. This chain joins TRBV7-8 and TRBJ2-3; TRBD2 matches 9 bases. The germline V gene encodes CDR1 SGHVS and CDR2 FQNEAQ. The CDR3 spans 17 residues. V was clipped by 5 bases and J by 0 bases; unmatched bases: 9.

The chain employs TRBV27 and TRBJ2-7, with TRBD2 matching 7 bases. After removal of 8 bases from V and 2 bases from J, the junction contained 9 bases not matched to a gene. The CDR3 length is 14 residues. Germline CDR1 is MNHEY and CDR2 is SMNVEV (reference sequence). The CDR3 region is CASGGRGGAYEQYV. CDR3 DNA sequence: TGTGCCAGCGGTGGGAGGGGAGGTGCCTACGAGCAGTACGTC.

The V call is TRBV7-3, the J call TRBJ1-2, with D possibly TRBD1 on 5 matching bases. V was trimmed by 4 bases and J by 5 bases, leaving 17 bases between them. CDR3 size: 15 residues. Germline V gives CDR1 SGHTA, CDR2 FQGTGA. The CDR3 DNA is TGTGCCAGCAGCTCGGGGGAACCCGGACCTTATGGCTACACCTTC. It translates to CASSSGEPGPYGYTF.

This rearrangement joins TRBV19 to TRBJ2-1, with 7 bases matching TRBD2. The CDR3 extends over 14 amino acids. Germline V CDR1 and CDR2: LNHDA, SQIVND (reference sequence). J gave up 9 bases and V 5 bases, and 10 bases lay outside the gene matches. The CDR3: CASSPPGLNPEQFF. The CDR3 coding sequence is TGTGCCAGTAGTCCCCCGGGACTAAACCCTGAGCAGTTCTTC.

CDR3 coding DNA: TGTGCCAGCAGCTCCGGACTAGCGGGGACCACAGATACGCAGTATTTT. This sequence encodes CASSSGLAGTTDTQYF. The rearrangement joins TRBV27 to TRBJ2-3; TRBD2 agrees at 12 bases. The V gene end was trimmed by 6 bases and the J gene end by 2 bases; junction bases not matched to a gene: 6. Germline V gene lookup returns CDR1 MNHEY and CDR2 SMNVEV (reference sequence). CDR3 length: 16 residues.

J is TRBJ1-2 and V is TRBV6-5; TRBD1 matches 7 bases. The CDR3 is 10 residues long. Germline lookup yields CDR1 MNHEY and CDR2 SVGAGI. V lost 5 bases, J lost 14 bases, and 5 bases stayed unmatched. The CDR3 reads CASSPDRRTF. CDR3 sequence (DNA): TGTGCCAGCAGTCCGGACAGGAGGACCTTC.

The chain links TRBV19 to TRBJ2-2; the D gene is possibly TRBD1 (7 bases). The CDR3 totals 13 residues. Trimming took 5 bases from V and 6 from J, leaving 10 bases between them. Germline V lookup: CDR1 LNHDA, CDR2 SQIVND (reference sequence). CDR3 nucleotides: TGTGCCAGTAGTGCCAGGGGGGCCGGGGAGCTGTTTTTT. Its translation: CASSARGAGELFF.

V is TRBV6-2 or TRBV6-3 and J is TRBJ2-1; 7 bases line up with TRBD1. There are 17 residues in the CDR3. Trimming took 0 bases from V and 4 from J; bases not matched to a gene: 9. The germline V gene has CDR1 MNHEY and CDR2 SVGEGT. The CDR3 region is CASSYSIVGGGYNEQFF. CDR3 DNA: TGTGCCAGCAGTTACTCGATCGTAGGGGGCGGGTACAATGAGCAGTTCTTC.

The chain carries TRBV7-8 and TRBJ1-1; D possibly corresponds to TRBD1 (6 bases). This CDR3 is built from 16 residues. Trimming pared 5 bases from V and 5 bases from J, leaving 21 bases between. Germline lookup yields CDR1 SGHVS and CDR2 FQNEAQ. The CDR3: CASSPGPQGVGTEAFF. The CDR3 DNA follows: TGTGCCAGCAGCCCGGGGCCACAGGGTGTTGGAACTGAAGCTTTCTTT.

V is TRBV24-1 and J is TRBJ2-3, with D possibly TRBD1 on 6 matching bases. Trimming cost V 5 bases and J 2 bases, with 16 bases left between them. Germline values: CDR1 KGHDR, CDR2 SFDVKD. The CDR3 contains 16 residues. CDR3 region: CATSGGQGRITDTQYF. In nucleotides, the CDR3 is TGTGCCACCAGTGGTGGGCAGGGGCGAATCACAGATACGCAGTATTTT.

This clone has just one count. This chain uses TRBV7-2 with TRBJ2-2, with a tentative D call TRBD1 (5 bases). This CDR3 comprises 18 residues. The germline gives CDR1 SGHTA, CDR2 FQGNSA. The V end lost 1 base, the J end lost 5 bases, and 20 bases lay between the germline ends. CDR3 sequence (DNA): TGTGCCAGCAGCTTAGGGGCCCCGGGCGCAGGGTGGACCGGGGAGCTGTTTTTT. Translating gives CASSLGAPGAGWTGELFF.

The chain joins TRBV5-4 to TRBJ2-7; maybe TRBD2 (5 bases). V lost 4 bases and J lost 0, with 8 bases in between. The CDR3 contains 13 residues. Germline-derived CDR1 and CDR2 are SGHNT and YYREEE (reference sequence). The CDR3 is CASSRTRSYEQYF. The CDR3 DNA sequence: TGTGCCAGCAGCCGGACTCGCTCCTACGAGCAGTACTTC.

This clone was counted a single time. The chain is built from TRBV15 and TRBJ1-5, with D unclear. The CDR3 spans 16 residues. Germline CDR1 LNHNV, CDR2 YYDKDF (reference sequence). The ends were cut back, 2 bases at V and 0 bases at J, with 11 bases in the middle. CDR3 region: CATSRRARGSNQPQHF. In DNA form, the CDR3 reads TGTGCCACCAGCAGACGAGCCCGTGGTAGCAATCAGCCCCAGCATTTT.